The rows below give T cell receptor beta chains drawn from one sample of a study of T cells in narcolepsy. This table comes from immunoSEQ multiplex PCR, and its TCRdb copy is limited to in-frame clones, with some not included. The sample yields fewer than 35,000 clones, around 79% seen once. The sample consisted of CD45RA- memory CD4+ T cells from PBMCs. Receptors originate from a human donor with narcolepsy. Both conserved end residues are part of each CDR3. The D gene is left open where the match is weak. Where a row states a size, it is once, few, many or the class of an expanded clone; other rows omit it.

cdr3_length j_call clone_size d_call v_call cdr3_aa cdr3_nt
15 TRBJ1-1 - - TRBV15 CATSRAFDPGAEAFF TGTGCCACCAGCAGAGCTTTCGACCCCGGGGCTGAAGCTTTCTTT
12 TRBJ2-1 - - TRBV7-9 CASSLTLGEQFF TGTGCCAGCAGCTTGACGCTCGGTGAGCAGTTCTTC
14 TRBJ2-3 - TRBD2 TRBV11-2 CASSREREGETQYF TGTGCCAGCAGCCGGGAGCGGGAGGGGGAGACGCAGTATTTT
16 TRBJ2-1 - - TRBV19 CASSPPNSLPYNEQFF TGTGCCAGTAGTCCGCCTAACTCCTTGCCCTACAATGAGCAGTTCTTC
18 TRBJ2-1 - - TRBV2 CASSEGRTVVDRTGKQFF TGTGCCAGCAGTGAAGGGAGGACAGTGGTCGACCGAACGGGAAAGCAGTTCTTC
14 TRBJ2-1 - - TRBV28 CASSLSRGTNEQFF TGTGCCAGCAGTTTATCCCGCGGTACGAATGAGCAGTTCTTC
14 TRBJ2-3 - TRBD2 TRBV5-1 CASSLGLATDTQYF TGCGCCAGCAGCTTGGGACTAGCGACAGATACGCAGTATTTT
16 TRBJ2-2 - TRBD1 TRBV5-8 CASIPPGQGLTGELFF TGTGCCAGCATCCCGCCGGGACAGGGCCTGACCGGGGAGCTGTTTTTT
14 TRBJ1-2 - - TRBV14 CASSQVTGSYGYTF TGTGCCAGCAGCCAAGTGACGGGAAGCTATGGCTACACCTTC
14 TRBJ2-1 - TRBD2 TRBV30 CAWGLAGSYNEQFF TGTGCCTGGGGACTAGCGGGCTCCTACAATGAGCAGTTCTTC
17 TRBJ2-1 - - TRBV5-1 CASSPTPGTRVGNEQFF TGCGCCAGCAGCCCAACCCCAGGGACGAGGGTTGGCAATGAGCAGTTCTTC
13 TRBJ2-2 - TRBD1 TRBV7-8 CASSPDRGGELFF TGTGCCAGCAGCCCAGACAGGGGTGGGGAGCTGTTTTTT
13 TRBJ1-2 - - TRBV5-4 CASSRAGLRGYTF TGTGCCAGCAGCCGGGCAGGGCTTAGAGGCTACACCTTC
16 TRBJ2-7 once - TRBV5-1 CASSLDIRDFAYEQYF TGCGCCAGCAGCTTAGACATCCGGGACTTTGCCTACGAGCAGTACTTC
16 TRBJ1-2 few TRBD1 TRBV6-5 CASSYLRTGGSYGYTF TGTGCCAGCAGTTACTTAAGGACAGGGGGTAGCTATGGCTACACCTTC